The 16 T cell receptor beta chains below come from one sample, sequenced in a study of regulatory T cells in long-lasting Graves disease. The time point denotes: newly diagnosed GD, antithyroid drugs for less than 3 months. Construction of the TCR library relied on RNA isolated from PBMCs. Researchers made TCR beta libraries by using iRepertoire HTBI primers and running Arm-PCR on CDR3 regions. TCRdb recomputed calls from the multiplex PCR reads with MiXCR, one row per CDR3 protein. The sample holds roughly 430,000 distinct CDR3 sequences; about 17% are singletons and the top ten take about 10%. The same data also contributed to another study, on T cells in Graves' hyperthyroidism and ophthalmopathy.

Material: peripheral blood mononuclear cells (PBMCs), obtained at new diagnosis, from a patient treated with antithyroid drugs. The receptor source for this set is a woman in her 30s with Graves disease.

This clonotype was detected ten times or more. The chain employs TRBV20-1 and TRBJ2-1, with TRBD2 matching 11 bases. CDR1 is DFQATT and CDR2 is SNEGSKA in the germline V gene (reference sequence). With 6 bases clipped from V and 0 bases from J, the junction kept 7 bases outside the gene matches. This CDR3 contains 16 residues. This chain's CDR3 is CSAAGLAGLSYNEQFF. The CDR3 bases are TGCAGTGCCGCCGGACTAGCGGGCCTCTCCTACAATGAGCAGTTCTTC.

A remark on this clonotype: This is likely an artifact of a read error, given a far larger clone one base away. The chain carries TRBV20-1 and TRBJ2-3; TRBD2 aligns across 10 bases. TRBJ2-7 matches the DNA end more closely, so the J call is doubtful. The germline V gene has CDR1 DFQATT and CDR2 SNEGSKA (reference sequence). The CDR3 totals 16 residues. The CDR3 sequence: CSARVPAGGLRYEQYF. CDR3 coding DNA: TGCAGTGCTAGGGTCCCAGCGGGAGGGCTAAGGTACGAGCAGTACTTC.

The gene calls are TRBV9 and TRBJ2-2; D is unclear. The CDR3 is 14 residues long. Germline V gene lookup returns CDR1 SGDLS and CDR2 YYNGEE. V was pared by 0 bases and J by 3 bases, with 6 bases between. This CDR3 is CASSVGVDTGELFF. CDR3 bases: TGTGCCAGCAGCGTAGGGGTCGACACCGGGGAGCTGTTTTTT.

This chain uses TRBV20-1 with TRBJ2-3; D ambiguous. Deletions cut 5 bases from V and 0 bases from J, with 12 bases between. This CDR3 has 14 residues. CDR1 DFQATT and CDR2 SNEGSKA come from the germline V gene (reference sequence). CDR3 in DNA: TGCAGTGCTCCCGTGGGTACTAGCACAGATACGCAGTATTTT. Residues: CSAPVGTSTDTQYF.

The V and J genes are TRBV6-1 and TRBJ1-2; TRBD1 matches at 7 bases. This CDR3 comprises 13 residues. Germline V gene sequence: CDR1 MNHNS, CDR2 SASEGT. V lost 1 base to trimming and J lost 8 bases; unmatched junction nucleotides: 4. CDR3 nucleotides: TGTGCCAGCAGTGAAGGGGGCAGGGGGGGCTACACCTTC. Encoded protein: CASSEGGRGGYTF.

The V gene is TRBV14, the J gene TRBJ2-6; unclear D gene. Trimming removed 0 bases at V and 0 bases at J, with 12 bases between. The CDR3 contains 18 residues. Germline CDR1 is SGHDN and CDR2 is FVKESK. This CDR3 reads CASSQESGPNSGANVLTF. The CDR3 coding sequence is TGTGCCAGCAGCCAAGAATCAGGACCTAACTCTGGGGCCAACGTCCTGACTTTC.

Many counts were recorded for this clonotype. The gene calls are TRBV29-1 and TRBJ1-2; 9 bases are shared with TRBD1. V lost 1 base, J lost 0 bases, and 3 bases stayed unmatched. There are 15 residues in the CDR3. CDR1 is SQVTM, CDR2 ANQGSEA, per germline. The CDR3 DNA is TGCAGCGTTGAAGGGGGACAGGGAGCTAACTATGGCTACACCTTC. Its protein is CSVEGGQGANYGYTF.

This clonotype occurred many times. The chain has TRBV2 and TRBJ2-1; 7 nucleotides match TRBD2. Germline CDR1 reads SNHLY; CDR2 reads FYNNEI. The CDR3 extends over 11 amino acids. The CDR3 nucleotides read TGTGCTACCTCTAGCGGAAATGAGCAGTTCTTC. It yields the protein CATSSGNEQFF.

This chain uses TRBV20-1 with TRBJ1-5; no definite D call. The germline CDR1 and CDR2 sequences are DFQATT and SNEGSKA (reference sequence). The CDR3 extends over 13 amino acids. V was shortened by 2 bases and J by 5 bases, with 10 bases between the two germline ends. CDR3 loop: CSARSNPDQPQHF. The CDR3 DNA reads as TGCAGTGCTAGATCAAATCCCGATCAGCCCCAGCATTTT.

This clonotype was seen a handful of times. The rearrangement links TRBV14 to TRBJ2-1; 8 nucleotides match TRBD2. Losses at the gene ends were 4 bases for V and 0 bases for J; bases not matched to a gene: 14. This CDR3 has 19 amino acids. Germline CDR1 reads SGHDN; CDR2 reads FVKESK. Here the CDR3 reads CASSPLGAGVSSSYNEQFF. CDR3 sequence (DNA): TGTGCCAGCAGCCCCTTAGGAGCGGGAGTGTCAAGCTCCTACAATGAGCAGTTCTTC. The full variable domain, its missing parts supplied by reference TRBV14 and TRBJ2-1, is EAGVTQFPSHSVIEKGQTVTLRCDPISGHDNLYWYRRVMGKEIKFLLHFVKESKQDESGMPNNRFLAERTGGTYSTLKVQPAELEDSGVYFCASSPLGAGVSSSYNEQFFGPGTRLTVL.

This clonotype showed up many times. The CDR3 DNA is TGTGCCAGCAGCTATGGCCTAGGGCGCAGGCAGAACACTGAAGCTTTCTTT. Its protein is CASSYGLGRRQNTEAFF. The chain uses TRBV7-8 and TRBJ1-1, with D hard to call. V lost 4 bases to trimming and J lost 1 base, with 19 bases between them. This CDR3 contains 17 residues. Germline lookup yields CDR1 SGHVS and CDR2 FQNEAQ.

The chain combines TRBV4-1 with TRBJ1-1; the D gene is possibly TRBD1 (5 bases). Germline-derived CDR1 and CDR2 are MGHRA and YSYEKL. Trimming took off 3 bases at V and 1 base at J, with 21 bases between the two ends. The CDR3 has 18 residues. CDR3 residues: CASSHGGLPETENTEAFF. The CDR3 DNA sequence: TGCGCCAGCAGCCACGGGGGACTGCCAGAGACAGAGAACACTGAAGCTTTCTTT.

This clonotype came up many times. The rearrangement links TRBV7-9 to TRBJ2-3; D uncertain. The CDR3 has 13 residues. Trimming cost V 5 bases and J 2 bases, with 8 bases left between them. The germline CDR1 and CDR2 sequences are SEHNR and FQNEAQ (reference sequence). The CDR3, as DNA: TGTGCCAGCAGCGCTCCTTCCACAGATACGCAGTATTTT. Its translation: CASSAPSTDTQYF. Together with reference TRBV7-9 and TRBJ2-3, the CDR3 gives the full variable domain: DTGVSQNPRHKITKRGQNVTFRCDPISEHNRLYWYRQTLGQGPEFLTYFQNEAQLEKSRLLSDRFSAERPKGSFSTLEIQRTEQGDSAMYLCASSAPSTDTQYFGPGTRLTVL.

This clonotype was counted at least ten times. CDR3: CASRIAGGTYEQYF. The DNA of the CDR3 is TGTGCCAGCAGGATAGCGGGAGGGACCTACGAGCAGTACTTC. This chain joins TRBV11-2 and TRBJ2-7; TRBD2 agrees at 11 bases. CDR3 length equals 14 residues. V gave up 6 bases and J gave up 2 bases; unmatched junction bases: 3. The germline CDR1 and CDR2 sequences are SGHAT and FQNNGV. Filled out from reference TRBV11-2 and TRBJ2-7, the complete variable domain reads EAGVAQSPRYKIIEKRQSVAFWCNPISGHATLYWYQQILGQGPKLLIQFQNNGVVDDSQLPKDRFSAERLKGVDSTLKIQPAKLEDSAVYLCASRIAGGTYEQYFGPGTRLTVT.

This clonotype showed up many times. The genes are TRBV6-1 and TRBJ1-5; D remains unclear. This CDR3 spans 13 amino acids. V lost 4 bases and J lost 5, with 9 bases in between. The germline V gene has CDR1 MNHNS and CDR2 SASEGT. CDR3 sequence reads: CASSGKIYQPQHF. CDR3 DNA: TGTGCCAGCAGTGGAAAGATCTATCAGCCCCAGCATTTT.

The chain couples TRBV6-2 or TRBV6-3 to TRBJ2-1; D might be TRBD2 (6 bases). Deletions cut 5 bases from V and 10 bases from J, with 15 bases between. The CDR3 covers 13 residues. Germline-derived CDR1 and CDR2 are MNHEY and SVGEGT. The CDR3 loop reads CASSEREAGEQFF. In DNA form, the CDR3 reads TGTGCCAGCAGTGAAAGGGAGGCGGGAGAGCAGTTCTTC.